A single sample gave rise to the 21 T cell receptor beta chains below, sequenced in a study of cytomegalovirus exposure and HLA in healthy donors (dated 2017 in TCRdb). Library creation used the immunoSEQ multiplex PCR assay. For the multiplex PCR, a mixture combining 60 forward primers for TCR Vbeta segments and 13 reverse primers for TCR Jbeta segments was used. TCRdb provides this immuneACCESS table in a form limited to in-frame rearrangements. Some clones are lacking; in checked studies, under half of them reflect an unresolved V gene, and why the rest are absent is not known. The sample table lists 150,000 to 200,000 clones, roughly two thirds of them with a count of one. 3.5% to 5.5% of the sample belongs to the ten largest clones. The sample comprised PBMCs. All receptors derive from a woman under 30 in good health and CMV-seropositive.

This clone has a single count. The V gene is TRBV4-1, the J gene TRBJ2-7; 8 bases agree with TRBD1. The junction had 3 bases not matched to a gene; V was cut back by 2 bases and J by 3 bases. The CDR3 extends over 14 amino acids. Germline CDR1 reads MGHRA; CDR2 reads YSYEKL. The CDR3 here is CASSQTGGNYEQYF. Written as DNA, the CDR3 is TGCGCCAGCAGCCAAACAGGGGGGAACTACGAGCAGTACTTC.

The rearrangement uses TRBV6-1 and TRBJ2-3, with 11 positions matching TRBD2. The germline gives CDR1 MNHNS, CDR2 SASEGT. The J segment lost 4 bases and the V segment lost 3 bases, leaving 6 bases of the junction unmatched. CDR3 length: 16 residues. CDR3 bases: TGTGCCAGCAGTGATGGACTAGCGGGTGTTTCAGATACGCAGTATTTT. Protein sequence: CASSDGLAGVSDTQYF.

The chain combines TRBV10-2 with TRBJ2-7; D call uncertain. The CDR3 contains 14 residues. The germline CDR1 and CDR2 sequences are WSHSY and SAAADI. Trimming removed 8 bases from V and 5 bases from J, with 19 bases in between. CDR3 DNA: TGCGCCAGCGGTACGGCTAGACCCCGAGACGAGCAGTACTTC. The encoded protein is CASGTARPRDEQYF.

The gene calls are TRBV5-8 and TRBJ2-1, with 9 bases fitting TRBD2. The CDR3 is 14 amino acids. CDR1 is SGHTS, CDR2 YDEGEE, per germline. The V gene end was trimmed by 0 bases and the J gene end by 12 bases; junction bases not matched to a gene: 7. The CDR3 DNA reads TGTGCCAGCAGCTTGGCCGGCGGGGGGGGAGGGCAGTTCTTC. Translation: CASSLAGGGGGQFF.

This clone was counted only a few times. This rearrangement joins TRBV7-2 to TRBJ1-2, with 10 positions matching TRBD1. CDR1 is SGHTA and CDR2 is FQGNSA in the germline V gene. CDR3 length: 16 residues. V was pared by 6 bases and J by 4 bases, with 11 bases of the junction left unmatched. CDR3 DNA sequence: TGTGCCAGCAGATTAAGCGCCGGGACAGGGGTCTATGGCTACACCTTC. Translated, it gives CASRLSAGTGVYGYTF.

As regards this clone: At the DNA level, this CDR3 is encoded by other sequences in the same sample as well. This chain links TRBV5-4 with TRBJ2-7; D unclear. This CDR3 has 14 amino acids. Germline V gene sequence: CDR1 SGHNT, CDR2 YYREEE (reference sequence). Trimming left V 0 bases short and J 2 bases short, with 9 bases between. CDR3 sequence reads: CASSLGGQPYEQYF. Written as DNA, the CDR3 is TGTGCCAGCAGCTTGGGAGGCCAACCCTACGAGCAGTACTTC.

The chain carries TRBV28 and TRBJ2-1; D might be TRBD2 (6 bases). The V gene's germline CDR1 is MDHEN and CDR2 SYDVKM. This CDR3 contains 16 residues. Deletions cut 2 bases from V and 4 bases from J, with 15 bases between. CDR3 bases: TGTGCCAGCAGTTTAAGTTTAGAGAGCGGGTACAATGAGCAGTTCTTC. Translating it yields CASSLSLESGYNEQFF.

V gene TRBV5-4 combines with J gene TRBJ2-1; TRBD2 agrees at 12 bases. Germline V gene data show CDR1 as SGHNT and CDR2 as YYREEE (reference sequence). V was pared by 2 bases and J by 7 bases, with 13 bases of the junction left unmatched. The CDR3 has 18 residues. In DNA, the CDR3 is TGTGCCAGCAGCTTCAAGACTAGCGGGAGTGGTAGTGGGAATGAGCAGTTCTTC. Its protein is CASSFKTSGSGSGNEQFF.

The V and J genes are TRBV5-1 and TRBJ1-2; 7 bases align to TRBD1. Germline V gene data show CDR1 as SGHRS and CDR2 as YFSETQ. The CDR3 is 15 amino acids. Unmatched junction bases numbered 5, after V lost 0 bases and J lost 3 bases. The DNA for the CDR3 is TGCGCCAGCAGCTTGGCCGAGGGACAGTACTATGGCTACACCTTC. This gives the protein CASSLAEGQYYGYTF. The full variable domain, completed using reference TRBV5-1 and TRBJ1-2, is KAGVTQTPRYLIKTRGQQVTLSCSPISGHRSVSWYQQTPGQGLQFLFEYFSETQRNKGNFPGRFSGRQFSNSRSEMNVSTLELGDSALYLCASSLAEGQYYGYTFGSGTRLTVV.

This clone was seen only a few times. V and J are TRBV6-5 and TRBJ2-7; D call uncertain. Germline V CDR1 and CDR2: MNHEY, SVGAGI. The CDR3 consists of 15 residues. V was pared by 0 bases and J by 3 bases, with 12 bases between. The CDR3 reads CASSYSFNGDYEQYF. CDR3 DNA sequence: TGTGCCAGCAGTTACTCCTTTAACGGTGACTACGAGCAGTACTTC.

A word on this clone: The junction and the germline gene differ at one end; a read error may be behind it. The sample carries other DNA sequences with the same CDR3. The chain carries TRBV5-6 and TRBJ1-6; a possible D gene is TRBD1 (5 bases). In germline, CDR1 is SGHDT, CDR2 YYEEEE. The CDR3 loop spans 16 amino acids. DNA for the CDR3: TGTGCCAGCAGCTTGGCCCTAGGCAGGGCTAATTCCCCCCTCCACTTT. The encoded protein is CASSLALGRANSPLHF.

This clone was observed a handful of times. This rearrangement joins TRBV7-3 to TRBJ2-3; 8 bases agree with TRBD1. CDR1 is SGHTA, CDR2 FQGTGA, per germline. Unmatched junction bases numbered 3, after V lost 5 bases and J lost 5 bases. This CDR3 has 13 amino acids. This chain's CDR3 is CASSDGTGDTQYF. CDR3 DNA sequence: TGTGCCAGCAGCGACGGGACAGGAGATACGCAGTATTTT.

The V gene is TRBV7-8, the J gene TRBJ1-3, with TRBD1 matching over 8 bases. Germline V gene sequence: CDR1 SGHVS, CDR2 FQNEAQ. The CDR3 is 14 amino acids. The ends lost 1 base at V and 4 bases at J; junction bases unmatched: 0. CDR3 sequence: CASSLGQGGNTIYF. CDR3 nucleotide sequence: TGTGCCAGCAGCTTAGGACAGGGGGGAAACACCATATATTTT.

The chain couples TRBV4-1 to TRBJ1-2; D uncertain. V was clipped by 0 bases and J by 4 bases, with 18 bases between them. Germline V gives CDR1 MGHRA, CDR2 YSYEKL. CDR3 length equals 17 residues. This chain's CDR3 is CASSQDLRLPAPYGYTF. CDR3 DNA sequence: TGCGCCAGCAGCCAAGATCTCAGGTTGCCCGCACCCTATGGCTACACCTTC.

This chain links TRBV7-9 with TRBJ1-1; unclear D gene. The CDR3 spans 15 residues. Germline CDR1 reads SEHNR; CDR2 reads FQNEAQ (reference sequence). Trimming took 1 base from V and 0 from J, leaving 9 bases between them. The CDR3 loop reads CASSLERLLNTEAFF. Here the CDR3 DNA reads TGTGCCAGCAGCTTAGAGCGTTTATTGAACACTGAAGCTTTCTTT.

The genes are TRBV5-5 and TRBJ2-1; 10 positions agree with TRBD2. After removal of 4 bases from V and 4 bases from J, the junction contained 5 bases not matched to a gene. Germline loops: CDR1 SGHKS, CDR2 YYEKEE (reference sequence). The CDR3 consists of 15 residues. CDR3 bases: TGTGCCAGCAGCCAAGGACTAGCGGTATACAATGAGCAGTTCTTC. Encoded protein: CASSQGLAVYNEQFF. The full variable domain, in which reference TRBV5-5 and TRBJ2-1 provide the parts outside the CDR3, is DAGVTQSPTHLIKTRGQQVTLRCSPISGHKSVSWYQQVLGQGPQFIFQYYEKEERGRGNFPDRFSARQFPNYSSELNVNALLLGDSALYLCASSQGLAVYNEQFFGPGTRLTVL.

The J gene is TRBJ1-1, the V gene TRBV6-5; D is perhaps TRBD1 (6 bases). V was clipped by 3 bases and J by 0 bases, with 11 bases between them. The CDR3 consists of 15 residues. Germline CDR1 is MNHEY and CDR2 is SVGAGI. In DNA form, the CDR3 reads TGTGCCAGCAGTTATTCCGGGACACTGAACACTGAAGCTTTCTTT. This gives the protein CASSYSGTLNTEAFF.

V and J are TRBV30 and TRBJ2-5; no definite D call. The CDR3 covers 12 residues. The germline V and J ends were trimmed by 2 bases and 12 bases, with 16 bases remaining between them. Germline V gene data show CDR1 as GTSNPN and CDR2 as SVGIG (reference sequence). The CDR3 loop is CAWSPRSPFKYF. The CDR3 DNA follows: TGTGCCTGGAGTCCCCGGTCTCCGTTTAAGTACTTC.

The table lists this clone with a few counts. Here the CDR3 reads CASSWGQRNQPQHF. The CDR3 DNA reads TGTGCCAGCAGTTGGGGACAGCGCAATCAGCCCCAGCATTTT. This chain uses TRBV27 with TRBJ1-5, with 7 bases fitting TRBD1. The germline CDR1 and CDR2 sequences are MNHEY and SMNVEV (reference sequence). CDR3 length: 14 residues. V shed 4 bases and J 2 bases; nucleotides not matched to a gene: 2.

V usage is TRBV18 and J usage is TRBJ1-3; D possibly corresponds to TRBD1 (5 bases). Looked up from germline, CDR1 is KGHSH and CDR2 is LQKENI. The CDR3 consists of 17 residues. The ends were cut back, 3 bases at V and 4 bases at J, with 19 bases in the middle. The CDR3 here is CASSPSTAGPGGNTIYF. The DNA of the CDR3 is TGTGCCAGCTCACCGTCGACAGCCGGCCCCGGAGGAAACACCATATATTTT.

The chain uses TRBV27 and TRBJ1-1; D is possibly TRBD1 (6 bases). The V gene's germline CDR1 is MNHEY and CDR2 SMNVEV (reference sequence). Trimming pared 1 base from V and 6 bases from J, leaving 12 bases between. The length of the CDR3 is 14 residues. For the CDR3, the DNA is TGTGCCAGCAGTTTATTGGGTAACAGGGCTGAAGCTTTCTTT. Translation: CASSLLGNRAEAFF.